The subject of this entry is one T cell receptor beta chain. Original data processing: Amplified reference gene primers provided the basis for estimating nucleated cell counts. Measured with immunoSEQ multiplex PCR; TCRdb has only the in-frame clones, and not every one. From that table come the V and J calls and clone size; the DNA was used to work out D and trimming. The table includes about 50,000 clones, 86% detected once. The length of the CDR3 is 18 residues. Germline values: CDR1 SGHVS, CDR2 FQNEAQ. V lost 3 bases to trimming and J lost 1 base; unmatched junction nucleotides: 12. These data come from a study of blood T cell repertoires in COVID-19. Study background: Samples of COVID-19 (acute and convalescent) were obtained from the United States, Italy and Spain. Nucleic acid was either cDNA or gDNA, and it came from T cells, B-cell-depleted T cells, or PBMCs.

The sample taken for sequencing was peripheral blood. The receptor comes from a man aged 35-49 years with active COVID-19. This chain connects TRBV7-8 to TRBJ2-4; 7 bases are shared with TRBD2. The CDR3 DNA is TGTGCCAGCAGCTTTGGCGGGAGAGGAGGGTCGGCCAAAAACATTCAGTACTTC. This encodes CASSFGGRGGSAKNIQYF.